This T cell receptor (beta chain) stems from a study of beta chain features in type 1 diabetes. V lost 8 bases and J 4 bases, leaving 14 bases between the germline ends. CDR1 is KGHSH and CDR2 is LQKENI in the germline V gene. CDR3 size: 13 residues. This clone appeared a few times. The investigators reverse transcribed all of the isolated RNA, so they sequenced expressed TCRB transcripts. Sequencing used immunoSEQ multiplex PCR; TCRdb keeps in-frame clones, though not all of them. The data contain roughly 150,000 clones, 7.5% to 9.5% of them singletons. The chain employs TRBV18 and TRBJ1-2; D perhaps matches TRBD1 (5 bases). The source material was central memory CD4+ T cells from blood. The sequence derives from a woman in her late teens or twenties in good health. For the CDR3, the DNA is TGTGCCAGCAAATCACAGGAACTCTATGGCTACACCTTC. Protein product: CASKSQELYGYTF.